Listed below are T cell receptor beta chains from one sample, sequenced in a study of precursors of human CD4 cytotoxic T cells. MiXCR, run by TCRdb on the reads, gives a single entry per CDR3 protein. The data contain almost 500 distinct CDR3 sequences, approximately 16% of them singletons. Sequencing was carried out using memory CD4+ T cells from blood (PBMCs). The receptors stem from a human donor in good health. Both conserved end residues are part of each CDR3. The D gene is left open where the match is weak. Part of the rows lack a size; the others show once, few, many or a class for expanded clones.

D	J	V	size	CDR3	DNA
.	TRBJ2-1	TRBV5-1	few	CASSLRAGDYNEQFF	TGCGCCAGCAGCTTAAGGGCAGGAGATTACAATGAGCAGTTCTTC
.	TRBJ2-1	TRBV7-9	large	CASRRDALYNEQFF	TGTGCCAGCAGGCGGGACGCACTCTACAATGAGCAGTTCTTC
.	TRBJ2-2	TRBV18	large	CASSPKDYTGELFF	TGTGCCAGCTCACCAAAGGATTACACCGGGGAGCTGTTTTTT
.	TRBJ1-6	TRBV7-9	large	CASSPGTDHSPLHF	TGTGCCAGCAGCCCCGGGACGGACCATTCACCCCTCCACTTT
TRBD1	TRBJ2-5	TRBV5-5	large	CASSLPGQGQETQYF	TGTGCCAGCAGCCTTCCGGGACAGGGGCAGGAGACCCAGTACTTC
TRBD1	TRBJ1-4	TRBV7-2	.	CASSIGQGREKLFF	TGTGCCAGCAGTATCGGACAGGGGCGGGAAAAACTGTTTTTT
.	TRBJ2-7	TRBV2	large	CASRSHYEQYF	TGTGCCAGCAGGTCGCACTACGAGCAGTACTTC
TRBD2	TRBJ2-3	TRBV9	large	CASSVLLASAADTQYF	TGTGCCAGCAGCGTTTTACTAGCGTCGGCAGCAGATACGCAGTATTTT
.	TRBJ2-1	TRBV3-1	large	CASSQGFGIYNEQFF	TGTGCCAGCAGCCAAGGATTCGGTATCTACAATGAGCAGTTCTTC
.	TRBJ1-6	TRBV4-3	large	CASSQVEASSPLHF	TGCGCCAGCAGCCAAGTGGAGGCCTCTTCACCCCTCCACTTT
.	TRBJ2-7	TRBV3-1	few	CASTLSGIYEQYF	TGTGCCAGCACCCTGTCCGGGATCTACGAGCAGTACTTC
TRBD1	TRBJ2-2	TRBV28	large	CASNLPGQGAGELFF	TGTGCCAGCAATCTTCCGGGACAGGGGGCCGGGGAGCTGTTTTTT
.	TRBJ1-1	TRBV7-3	hyperexpanded	CASSLVEQAEAFF	TGTGCCAGCAGCTTAGTTGAACAGGCTGAAGCTTTCTTT
TRBD2	TRBJ2-2	TRBV10-1	hyperexpanded	CASRLAGDTGELFF	TGCGCCAGCAGACTAGCGGGGGATACCGGGGAGCTGTTTTTT
.	TRBJ1-5	TRBV7-9	few	CASSLGQDQPQHF	TGTGCCAGCAGCTTAGGGCAGGATCAGCCCCAGCATTTT
TRBD2	TRBJ2-7	TRBV7-2	few	CASSVGSGSVYEQYF	TGTGCCAGCAGCGTAGGAAGCGGGAGTGTCTACGAGCAGTACTTC
TRBD2	TRBJ2-1	TRBV24-1	.	CATSDRGTSFGEQFF	TGTGCCACCAGTGACCGCGGGACTAGCTTCGGAGAGCAGTTCTTC
.	TRBJ1-5	TRBV4-1	.	CASSQVDMGFSNQPQHF	TGCGCCAGCAGCCAAGTGGATATGGGCTTTTCCAATCAGCCCCAGCATTTT
.	TRBJ2-5	TRBV12-3/TRBV12-4	large	CASTPRGGETQYF	TGTGCCAGCACCCCCCGGGGTGGAGAGACCCAGTACTTC
.	TRBJ2-2	TRBV10-3	large	CATVTPNTGELFF	TGTGCCACCGTTACCCCGAACACCGGGGAGCTGTTTTTT
.	TRBJ2-7	TRBV12-3/TRBV12-4	few	CASREAELYEQYF	TGTGCCAGCAGAGAAGCGGAACTCTACGAGCAGTACTTC
.	TRBJ2-3	TRBV5-4	few	CASSLETVATDTQYF	TGTGCCAGCAGCTTGGAGACCGTCGCGACAGATACGCAGTATTTT
.	TRBJ2-2	TRBV3-1	.	CASRRDRLNGELFF	TGTGCCAGCAGACGCGACAGGCTAAACGGGGAGCTGTTTTTT
.	TRBJ2-1	TRBV27	large	CASSLYGGTEQFF	TGTGCCAGCAGTTTATATGGGGGTACTGAGCAGTTCTTC